The subject of this entry is one T cell receptor (beta chain). Its antigen is not identified. The data are from a study of beta chain features in type 1 diabetes. Between the trimmed V and J ends, which lost 1 base and 7 bases, there was a span of 7 bases. Germline assignment: CDR1 ENHRY and CDR2 SYGVKD. This CDR3 is built from 12 residues. Every isolated RNA sample was fully reverse transcribed, so sequencing captured expressed TCRB transcripts. Produced via immunoSEQ multiplex PCR; TCRdb's table is partial and in-frame only. The sample yields about 470,000 clones, around 28% seen once. Via the markers CD45RO/CCR7/CD25/CD127/CD95/CD27, stem cell-like memory, regulatory, central memory and naive CD4+ cells were sorted. Study-wide results and limits: Comparison showed that naive, central memory and Treg TCRB repertoires appeared more similar among patients than among healthy donors.

Sequencing was carried out using naive CD4+ T cells from blood. This sequence was found in a man aged 18 to 29 in good health. The chain joins TRBV10-3 to TRBJ1-2, with D perhaps TRBD1 (5 bases). This CDR3 is CAISELGLGYTF. CDR3 nucleotide sequence: TGTGCCATCAGTGAGTTGGGGCTTGGCTACACCTTC.